This TCR beta chain is from a study of blood T cell repertoires in COVID-19. Study overall: T cells, B-cell-depleted T cells, or PBMCs provided the cDNA or gDNA that served as material.

Authors' methods: From reference gene primer amplification, estimates of nucleated cell counts were derived. The protocol was immunoSEQ multiplex PCR, while the TCRdb copy is restricted to in-frame clones and leaves out a portion. Clone size and V and J calls were adopted from that table, with D and trimming inferred from the DNA. Of 75,000 to 90,000 clones in the sample, around nine tenths were seen once. Germline values: CDR1 SGHNT, CDR2 YYREEE (reference sequence). The CDR3 loop spans 15 amino acids. Between the trimmed V and J ends, which lost 0 bases and 2 bases, there was a span of 9 bases. The gene calls are TRBV5-4 and TRBJ2-1; TRBD1 is a possible D gene (6 bases). The sequence was obtained from a man aged 45-60 years with active or convalescent COVID-19. Sequencing was performed on peripheral blood. CDR3 bases: TGTGCCAGCAGCTTGGGGGGGACACCCTACAATGAGCAGTTCTTC. Translating gives CASSLGGTPYNEQFF.